These 20 T cell receptor beta chains share one sample of origin, sequenced in a study of T cell changes during pregnancy in multiple sclerosis. Clones were sequenced by immunoSEQ multiplex PCR, and TCRdb holds only the in-frame ones, with some missing. The table lists 50,000 or so clones, 95% of them singletons. Sequenced material: CD8+ T cells from peripheral blood mononuclear cells, taken in the first trimester of pregnancy. These receptors originate from a female donor with multiple sclerosis, enrolled in a pregnancy study.

The chain uses TRBV27 and TRBJ2-3, with 11 bases fitting TRBD2. The length of the CDR3 is 15 residues. V dropped 8 bases and J dropped 0; count of bases not matched to a gene: 4. CDR1 and CDR2 (germline): MNHEY, SMNVEV (reference sequence). The CDR3, as DNA: TGTGCCAGCCGGAGGACTAGCGGGAGCACAGATACGCAGTATTTT. Its translation: CASRRTSGSTDTQYF.

The chain carries TRBV4-3 and TRBJ2-7, with a tentative D call TRBD2 (6 bases). CDR3 length: 15 amino acids. Germline CDR1 is LGHNA and CDR2 is YSLEER. The V end was cut by 1 base, the J end by 4 bases, with 14 bases between. The CDR3: CASSQGLAGFYEQYF. As DNA, the CDR3 is TGCGCCAGCAGCCAAGGCCTGGCGGGATTTTACGAGCAGTACTTC.

The V gene is TRBV7-2, the J gene TRBJ2-3, with a tentative D call TRBD2 (5 bases). The CDR3 is 15 amino acids. The ends were cut back, 1 base at V and 4 bases at J, with 12 bases in the middle. CDR1 is SGHTA, CDR2 FQGNSA, per germline. The CDR3 DNA sequence: TGTGCCAGCAGCTTAGAGGCTAGCTTCGCAGATACGCAGTATTTT. The encoded protein is CASSLEASFADTQYF.

This chain connects TRBV27 to TRBJ1-1; D is possibly TRBD1 (5 bases). The CDR3 totals 13 residues. CDR1 is MNHEY and CDR2 is SMNVEV in the germline V gene (reference sequence). Trimming removed 3 bases at V and 3 bases at J, with 8 bases between. CDR3 in amino acids: CASSFGQHTEAFF. The DNA for the CDR3 is TGTGCCAGCAGTTTCGGACAACACACTGAAGCTTTCTTT.

The J gene is TRBJ2-7, the V gene TRBV7-6, with 9 bases that match TRBD2. CDR1 is SGHVS, CDR2 FNYEAQ, per germline. The J segment lost 3 bases and the V segment lost 3 bases, leaving 6 bases of the junction unmatched. The CDR3 loop spans 15 amino acids. DNA of the CDR3: TGTGCCAGCAGCTTCAGGCTAGCGGGAATCTACGAGCAGTACTTC. This sequence encodes CASSFRLAGIYEQYF.

This chain uses TRBV14 with TRBJ2-3; TRBD2 matches at 7 bases. Germline CDR1 SGHDN, CDR2 FVKESK. Germline trimming cut 0 bases from V and 2 bases from J; bases unmatched to any gene: 8. The CDR3 has 17 amino acids. The CDR3 loop is CASSQDSLAEITDTQYF. DNA of the CDR3: TGTGCCAGCAGCCAAGATAGTCTAGCGGAGATCACAGATACGCAGTATTTT.

In DNA, the CDR3 is TGTGCCAGCAGTGCTCCACTGCGGGGGGCAAGCTCCTACGAGCAGTACTTC. It encodes CASSAPLRGASSYEQYF. The rearrangement uses TRBV25-1 and TRBJ2-7; 8 bases are shared with TRBD2. Germline-derived CDR1 and CDR2 are MGHDK and SYGVNS. The CDR3 is made up of 17 amino acids. J lost 0 bases, V lost 4 bases, and 11 bases had no gene match.

The J gene is TRBJ2-7, the V gene TRBV19; 8 bases map to TRBD2. Germline V gene data show CDR1 as LNHDA and CDR2 as SQIVND (reference sequence). This CDR3 is 15 amino acids long. V dropped 3 bases and J dropped 2; count of bases not matched to a gene: 6. The CDR3 here is CASSIGSGNTYEQYF. CDR3 DNA: TGTGCCAGTAGTATCGGTAGCGGGAATACCTACGAGCAGTACTTC.

CDR3 in DNA: TGTGCCAGCAGTTTAAGGGTAGCGAGTTCACCCCTCCACTTT. Amino acids: CASSLRVASSPLHF. V gene TRBV27 combines with J gene TRBJ1-6; D call uncertain. V was clipped by 2 bases and J by 9 bases, with 11 bases between them. Germline V gene data show CDR1 as MNHEY and CDR2 as SMNVEV (reference sequence). There are 14 residues in the CDR3.

The chain joins TRBV27 to TRBJ2-2; 13 bases match TRBD2. The CDR3 length is 17 residues. Germline V gene lookup returns CDR1 MNHEY and CDR2 SMNVEV (reference sequence). The V gene end was trimmed by 2 bases and the J gene end by 3 bases; junction bases not matched to a gene: 3. The CDR3 nucleotides are TGTGCCAGCAGTTTAACTAGCGGGAGGGGGGACACCGGGGAGCTGTTTTTT. Amino acid sequence: CASSLTSGRGDTGELFF.

This rearrangement joins TRBV5-1 to TRBJ1-1, with unresolved D. Germline V lookup: CDR1 SGHRS, CDR2 YFSETQ. The CDR3 sequence is 14 residues long. The V end was cut by 0 bases, the J end by 3 bases, with 9 bases between. CDR3 DNA: TGCGCCAGCAGCTTGGTCGGGTGGGACACTGAAGCTTTCTTT. Translation gives CASSLVGWDTEAFF.

This clone was recorded once. The chain uses TRBV7-3 and TRBJ2-5, with D perhaps matching TRBD2 (6 bases). Trimming pared 2 bases from V and 5 bases from J, leaving 9 bases between. Germline values: CDR1 SGHTA, CDR2 FQGTGA. This CDR3 has 13 amino acids. Here the CDR3 reads CASSLGTEETQYF. Here the CDR3 DNA reads TGTGCCAGCAGCTTAGGGACTGAGGAGACCCAGTACTTC.

The gene calls are TRBV6-1 and TRBJ2-3; 10 nucleotides align to TRBD1. J lost 5 bases, V lost 8 bases, and 10 bases had no gene match. This CDR3 comprises 15 residues. Germline values: CDR1 MNHNS, CDR2 SASEGT. This CDR3 reads CASEKTGGDLDTQYF. DNA for the CDR3: TGTGCCAGCGAGAAGACAGGGGGCGATTTAGATACGCAGTATTTT.

This clone has just one count. The rearrangement uses TRBV13 and TRBJ2-7; no clear D gene. V lost 1 base and J lost 2, with 9 bases in between. This CDR3 is built from 14 residues. In germline, CDR1 is PRHDT, CDR2 FYEKMQ (reference sequence). CDR3 sequence reads: CASSLATVPYEQYF. CDR3 bases: TGTGCCAGCAGCTTAGCTACAGTACCCTACGAGCAGTACTTC.

The genes are TRBV19 and TRBJ2-7; TRBD2 aligns across 8 bases. The V segment lost 5 bases and the J segment 5 bases; nucleotides outside the gene matches: 11. Per the germline V gene, CDR1 is LNHDA and CDR2 is SQIVND (reference sequence). CDR3 size: 15 residues. CDR3 in DNA: TGTGCCAGTAGTCCGCCAGGACTAGCAGTCAACGAGCAGTACTTC. Amino acid sequence: CASSPPGLAVNEQYF. Full variable domain (outside the CDR3, taken from reference TRBV19 and TRBJ2-7): DGGITQSPKYLFRKEGQNVTLSCEQNLNHDAMYWYRQDPGQGLRLIYYSQIVNDFQKGDIAEGYSVSREKKESFPLTVTSAQKNPTAFYLCASSPPGLAVNEQYFGPGTRLTVT.

J is TRBJ2-7 and V is TRBV5-6, with D possibly matching TRBD2 (5 bases). This CDR3 contains 14 residues. The germline CDR1 and CDR2 sequences are SGHDT and YYEEEE. Between the trimmed V and J ends, which lost 1 base and 3 bases, there was a span of 11 bases. The CDR3 reads CASSLIIAGYEQYF. Written as DNA, the CDR3 is TGTGCCAGCAGCTTGATCATCGCGGGCTACGAGCAGTACTTC.

The rearrangement links TRBV19 to TRBJ2-7, with D uncertain. Germline CDR1 LNHDA, CDR2 SQIVND (reference sequence). The length of the CDR3 is 11 residues. The V gene lost 5 bases and the J gene lost 7 bases, with 9 bases spanning the gap. CDR3: CASSAGGEQYF. CDR3 nucleotides: TGTGCCAGTAGTGCAGGTGGGGAGCAGTACTTC.

The chain uses TRBV10-3 and TRBJ2-1; a weak D match, TRBD2 (6 bases). Germline values: CDR1 ENHRY, CDR2 SYGVKD. This CDR3 spans 15 amino acids. Trimming removed 5 bases from V and 5 bases from J, with 16 bases in between. This CDR3 reads CAISTREGGNNEQFF. The CDR3 coding sequence is TGTGCCATCAGTACCCGAGAGGGAGGAAACAATGAGCAGTTCTTC.

The chain recombines TRBV19 with TRBJ2-7; weak D call: TRBD1 (5 bases). V lost 3 bases and J lost 0, with 9 bases in between. CDR1 and CDR2 from the germline V gene are LNHDA and SQIVND (reference sequence). This CDR3 comprises 14 residues. CDR3 sequence: CASSMVGASYEQYF. The CDR3 nucleotides are TGTGCCAGTAGTATGGTTGGGGCCTCCTACGAGCAGTACTTC.

This clone was observed once. The V and J genes are TRBV7-3 and TRBJ1-3, with 8 bases aligning to TRBD1. V shed 5 bases, J shed 4 bases, and the junction held 10 bases outside the gene matches. CDR1 SGHTA and CDR2 FQGTGA come from the germline V gene. This CDR3 has 16 amino acids. The DNA of the CDR3 is TGTGCCAGCAGCGCGACAGGGGCGGGAATAGGAAACACCATATATTTT. Translated, it gives CASSATGAGIGNTIYF.